The TCR beta chain described here comes from a study of shared T cell receptors in the human thymus. Using immunoSEQ multiplex PCR, the repertoire was profiled, and TCRdb retains in-frame clones only, with some absent. The sample consists of about 380,000 clones, about 95% of them appearing once. This clone was counted once. Per the germline V gene, CDR1 is MNHNS and CDR2 is SASEGT. Trimming cost V 6 bases and J 3 bases, with 11 bases left between them. The CDR3 has 13 residues. The source of this sequence is a human donor. The material sequenced was thymocytes. J is TRBJ1-1 and V is TRBV6-1; TRBD1 might be the D (5 bases). The CDR3 loop reads CASREGGDTEAFF. The CDR3 bases are TGTGCCAGCAGGGAGGGAGGGGACACTGAAGCTTTCTTT.